These T cell receptor beta chains were read from a single sample in a study of human T cells and chemical hapten exposure. TCRdb fed the RACE reads into MiXCR, producing one record per CDR3 protein. Of about 250,000 distinct CDR3 sequences in the sample, almost 8% were seen once. Here the sequenced sample was whole blood, taken in connection with sensitization to the hapten diphenylcyclopropenone (DPC). The receptors shown here come from a man in his late teens or twenties with alopecia areata. Some clones in this sample may be carry-over from other donors' samples. The CDR3 runs from the conserved cysteine through the conserved F or W. A D gene is named only where the DNA matches it firmly. Size is stated for part of the rows, as once, few or many counts, or as a class when the clone is expanded.

v_gene,abundance,j_gene,d_gene,CDR3nt,CDR3aa
TRBV5-1,NA,TRBJ1-1,TRBD1,TGCGCCAGCAGCTTTTCATTTCGAGGGGGCCTGAACACTGAAGCTTTCTTT,CASSFSFRGGLNTEAFF
TRBV3-1,NA,TRBJ2-5,NA,TGTGCCAGCAGCCAAGATTATTCGACAGCCGAGACCCAGTACTTC,CASSQDYSTAETQYF
TRBV4-3,many,TRBJ1-1,NA,TGCGCCAGCAGCCAAGATACGAAGGCTGAAGCTTTCTTT,CASSQDTKAEAFF
TRBV5-5,NA,TRBJ2-1,NA,TGTGTCAGCAGCCCACACAGGAGCTCCTACAATGAGCAGTTCTTC,CVSSPHRSSYNEQFF
TRBV11-1,NA,TRBJ1-4,NA,TGTGCCAGCACCTCGACAGCCCGTAATGAAAAACTGTTTTTT,CASTSTARNEKLFF
TRBV12-3/TRBV12-4,NA,TRBJ1-5,TRBD1,TGTGTCAGCAGTTCCGTTGGGACAGTGGGCAATCAGCCCCAGCATTTT,CVSSSVGTVGNQPQHF
TRBV7-9,NA,TRBJ1-4,NA,TGTGCCAGCAGCTCAAACAGCCTCCAAAATGAAAAACTGTTTTTT,CASSSNSLQNEKLFF
TRBV4-3,NA,TRBJ2-3,NA,TGCGCCAGCAGCCAAGTTTGGATCGGGTCTAGCACAGATACGCAGTATTTT,CASSQVWIGSSTDTQYF
TRBV7-9,few,TRBJ2-3,NA,TGTGCCAGCAGCTGGTTAAGGGGAATCACAGATACGCAGTATTTT,CASSWLRGITDTQYF
TRBV5-1,few,TRBJ2-3,TRBD2,TGCGCCAGCAGCTTGGCGTTAGCGGGGGACACAGATACGCAGTATTTT,CASSLALAGDTDTQYF
TRBV5-1,NA,TRBJ1-1,NA,TGCGCCAGCAGCCTGTTAGAGGGAGCGGTGAACACTGAAGCTTTCTTT,CASSLLEGAVNTEAFF
TRBV5-5,NA,TRBJ1-5,TRBD1,TGTGCCAGCAGCTTGGAGCCAGGGGGCATGAATCAGCCCCAGCATTTT,CASSLEPGGMNQPQHF
TRBV4-1,few,TRBJ1-1,NA,TGCGCCAGCAGCCAAGCGGGGGGCGAATCTGAAGCTTTCTTT,CASSQAGGESEAFF